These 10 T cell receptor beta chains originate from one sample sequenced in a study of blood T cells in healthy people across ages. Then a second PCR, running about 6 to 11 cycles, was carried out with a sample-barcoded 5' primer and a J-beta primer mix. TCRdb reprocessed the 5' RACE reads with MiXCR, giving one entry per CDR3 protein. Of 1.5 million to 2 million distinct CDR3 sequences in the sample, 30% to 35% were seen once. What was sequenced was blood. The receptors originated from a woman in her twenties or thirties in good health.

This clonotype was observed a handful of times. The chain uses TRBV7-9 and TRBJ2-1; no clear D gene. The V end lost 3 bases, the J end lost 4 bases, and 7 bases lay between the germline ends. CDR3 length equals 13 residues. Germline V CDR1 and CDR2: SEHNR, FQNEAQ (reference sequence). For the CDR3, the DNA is TGTGCCAGCAGCTTTTTTGGTTACAATGAGCAGTTCTTC. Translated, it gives CASSFFGYNEQFF.

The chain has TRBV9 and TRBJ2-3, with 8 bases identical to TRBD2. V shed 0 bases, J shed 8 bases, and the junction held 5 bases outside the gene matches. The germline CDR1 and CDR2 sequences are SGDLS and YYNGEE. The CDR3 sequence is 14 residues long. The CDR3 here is CASSVDGGASTQYF. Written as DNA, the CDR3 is TGTGCCAGCAGCGTAGACGGGGGGGCGTCTACGCAGTATTTT.

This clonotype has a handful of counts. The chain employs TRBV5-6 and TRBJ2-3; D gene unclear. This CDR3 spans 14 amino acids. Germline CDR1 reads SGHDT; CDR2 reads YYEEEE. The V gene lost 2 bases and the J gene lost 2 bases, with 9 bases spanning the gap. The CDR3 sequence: CASSLYYDTDTQYF. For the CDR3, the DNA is TGTGCCAGCAGCTTATACTATGACACAGATACGCAGTATTTT.

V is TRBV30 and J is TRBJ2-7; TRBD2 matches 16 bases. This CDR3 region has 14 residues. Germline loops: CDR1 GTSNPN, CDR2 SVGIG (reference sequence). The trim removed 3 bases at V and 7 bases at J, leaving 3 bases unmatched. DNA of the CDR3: TGTGCCTGGAGGGGACTAGCGGGAGGGCGGGAGCAGTACTTC. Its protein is CAWRGLAGGREQYF. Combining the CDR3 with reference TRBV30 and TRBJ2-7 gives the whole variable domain SQTIHQWPATLVQPVGSPLSLECTVEGTSNPNLYWYRQAAGRGLQLLFYSVGIGQISSEVPQNLSASRPQDRQFILSSKKLLLSDSGFYLCAWRGLAGGREQYFGPGTRLTVT.

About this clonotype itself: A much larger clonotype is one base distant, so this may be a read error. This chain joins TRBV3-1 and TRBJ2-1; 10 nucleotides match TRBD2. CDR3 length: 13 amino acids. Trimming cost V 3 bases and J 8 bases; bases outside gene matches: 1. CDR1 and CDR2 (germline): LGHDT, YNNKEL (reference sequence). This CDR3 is CASSQGLAYEQFF. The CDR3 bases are TGTGCCAGCAGCCAGGGACTAGCGTATGAGCAGTTCTTC.

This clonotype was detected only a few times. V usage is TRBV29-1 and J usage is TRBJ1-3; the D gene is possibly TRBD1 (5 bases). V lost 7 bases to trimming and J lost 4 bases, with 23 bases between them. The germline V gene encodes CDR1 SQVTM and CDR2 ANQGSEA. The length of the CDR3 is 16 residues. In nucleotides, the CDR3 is TGCAGCGCAATCCTACATGCAGGGAATAGCGGAAACACCATATATTTT. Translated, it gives CSAILHAGNSGNTIYF. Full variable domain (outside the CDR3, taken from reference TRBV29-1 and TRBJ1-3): SAVISQKPSRDICQRGTSLTIQCQVDSQVTMMFWYRQQPGQSLTLIATANQGSEATYESGFVIDKFPISRPNLTFSTLTVSNMSPEDSSIYLCSAILHAGNSGNTIYFGEGSWLTVV.

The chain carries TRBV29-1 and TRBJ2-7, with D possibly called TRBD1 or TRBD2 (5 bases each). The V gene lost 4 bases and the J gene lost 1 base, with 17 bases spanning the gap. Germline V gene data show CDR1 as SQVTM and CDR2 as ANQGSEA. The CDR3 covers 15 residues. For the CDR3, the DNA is TGCAGCGTTGCCGACCCAGGGACGTGGTCCTACGAGCAGTACTTC. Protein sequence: CSVADPGTWSYEQYF.

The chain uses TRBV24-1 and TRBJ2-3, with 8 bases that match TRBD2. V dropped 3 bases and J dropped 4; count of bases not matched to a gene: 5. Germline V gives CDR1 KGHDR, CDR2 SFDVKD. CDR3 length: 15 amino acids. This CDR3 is CATSDTAGGPDTQYF. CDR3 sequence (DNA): TGTGCCACCAGTGATACCGCGGGGGGCCCAGATACGCAGTATTTT.

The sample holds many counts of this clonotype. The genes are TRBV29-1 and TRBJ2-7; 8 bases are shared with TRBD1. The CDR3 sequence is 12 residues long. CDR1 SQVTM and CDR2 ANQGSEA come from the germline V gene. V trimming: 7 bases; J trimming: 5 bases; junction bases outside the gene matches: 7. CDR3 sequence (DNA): TGCAGCGCTAAGGACAGGGTCGACGAGCAGTACTTC. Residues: CSAKDRVDEQYF.

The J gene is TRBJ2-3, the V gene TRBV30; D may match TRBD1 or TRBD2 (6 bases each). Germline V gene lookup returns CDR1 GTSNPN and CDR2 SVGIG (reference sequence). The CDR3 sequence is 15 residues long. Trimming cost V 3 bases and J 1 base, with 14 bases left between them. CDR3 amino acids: CAWRRGELGTDTQYF. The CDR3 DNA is TGTGCCTGGAGGAGGGGGGAACTAGGCACAGATACGCAGTATTTT.